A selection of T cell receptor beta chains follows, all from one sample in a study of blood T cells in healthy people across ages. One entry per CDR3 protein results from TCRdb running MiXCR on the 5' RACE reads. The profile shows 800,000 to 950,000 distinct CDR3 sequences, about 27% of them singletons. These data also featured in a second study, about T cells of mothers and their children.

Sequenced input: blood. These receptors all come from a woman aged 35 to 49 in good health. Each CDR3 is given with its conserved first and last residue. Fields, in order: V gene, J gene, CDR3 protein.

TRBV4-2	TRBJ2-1	CASSQDGTSSAYNEQFF
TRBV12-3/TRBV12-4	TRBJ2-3	CASSLGGGITDTQYF
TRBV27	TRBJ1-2	CASSTTGYGCTF
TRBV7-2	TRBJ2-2	CASSLDRYTGELFF
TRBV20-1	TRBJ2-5	CSASGKGGYQETQYF
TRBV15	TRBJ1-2	CATSRPSGGVGDDYTF
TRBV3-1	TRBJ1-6	CASSPNDRAPLHF
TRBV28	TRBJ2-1	CATKDRRSSSYNEQFF
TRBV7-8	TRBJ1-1	CASSLGHLNTEAFF
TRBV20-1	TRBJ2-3	CSARGGTGADTQYF
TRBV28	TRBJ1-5	CASTTTGQGQPQHF
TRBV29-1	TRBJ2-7	CSVETNVTCEQYF
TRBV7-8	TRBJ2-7	CASSFQGGRNEQYF
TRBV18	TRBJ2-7	CASSPRQGKVYEQYF